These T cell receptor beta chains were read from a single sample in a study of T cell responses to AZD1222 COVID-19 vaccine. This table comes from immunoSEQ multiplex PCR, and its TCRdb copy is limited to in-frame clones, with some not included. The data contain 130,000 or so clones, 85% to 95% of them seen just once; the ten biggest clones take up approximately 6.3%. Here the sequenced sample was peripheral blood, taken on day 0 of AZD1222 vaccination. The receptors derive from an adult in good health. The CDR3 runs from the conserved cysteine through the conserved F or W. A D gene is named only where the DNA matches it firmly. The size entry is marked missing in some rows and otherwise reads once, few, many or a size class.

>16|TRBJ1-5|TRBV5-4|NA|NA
CASSLNRGATNQPQHF
TGTGCCAGCAGCTTAAATCGTGGAGCCACAAATCAGCCCCAGCATTTT
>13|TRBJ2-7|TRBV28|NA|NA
CASSSIEGYEQYF
TGTGCCAGCAGTTCCATCGAGGGGTACGAGCAGTACTTC
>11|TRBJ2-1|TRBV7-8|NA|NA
CASSFYNEQFF
TGTGCCAGCAGCTTTTACAATGAGCAGTTCTTC
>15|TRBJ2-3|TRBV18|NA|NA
CASSPGHLGLDTQYF
TGTGCCAGCTCACCAGGCCACTTGGGGCTGGATACGCAGTATTTT
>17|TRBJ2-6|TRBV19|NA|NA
CASSVLRTYSGANVLTF
TGTGCCAGTAGTGTTCTCAGGACCTACTCTGGGGCCAACGTCCTGACTTTC
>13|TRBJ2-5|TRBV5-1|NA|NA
CASDTGGQETQYF
TGCGCCAGCGATACCGGGGGCCAAGAGACCCAGTACTTC
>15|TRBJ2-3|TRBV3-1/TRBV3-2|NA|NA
CASRDRPSGTDTQYF
TGTGCCAGCAGAGACAGACCCTCTGGCACAGATACGCAGTATTTT
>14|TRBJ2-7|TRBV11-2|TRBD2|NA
CASSPAPGGYEQYF
TGTGCCAGCAGCCCCGCACCGGGAGGCTACGAGCAGTACTTC
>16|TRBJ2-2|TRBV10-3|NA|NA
CAISGGGTPNTGELFF
TGTGCCATCAGCGGGGGCGGAACGCCGAACACCGGGGAGCTGTTTTTT
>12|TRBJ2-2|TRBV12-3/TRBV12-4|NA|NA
CASSRRAGELFF
TGTGCCAGCAGTCGGAGGGCGGGGGAGCTGTTTTTT
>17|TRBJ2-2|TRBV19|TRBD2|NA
CASSIEASGSYTGELFF
TGTGCCAGTAGTATAGAGGCTAGCGGGTCGTACACCGGGGAGCTGTTTTTT
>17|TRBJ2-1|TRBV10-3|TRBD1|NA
CAISGGLTGTGGNEQFF
TGTGCCATCAGTGGGGGCCTTACCGGGACAGGGGGAAATGAGCAGTTCTTC
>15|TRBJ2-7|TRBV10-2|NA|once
CASRVQLGSSYEQYF
TGCGCCAGCAGGGTTCAGCTGGGAAGCTCCTACGAGCAGTACTTC
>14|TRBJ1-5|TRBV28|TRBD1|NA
CASSLHRGDQPQHF
TGTGCCAGCAGTTTACACAGGGGCGATCAGCCCCAGCATTTT
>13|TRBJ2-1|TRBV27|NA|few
CASTRTQDDEQFF
TGTGCCAGCACCAGGACTCAGGACGATGAGCAGTTCTTC
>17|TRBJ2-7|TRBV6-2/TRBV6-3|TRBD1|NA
CASSYSSVAGGSYEQYF
TGTGCCAGCAGTTACTCGAGTGTGGCAGGGGGCTCCTACGAGCAGTACTTC
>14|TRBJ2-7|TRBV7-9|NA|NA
CASSLAQSSYEQYF
TGTGCCAGCAGCTTAGCACAAAGCTCCTACGAGCAGTACTTC
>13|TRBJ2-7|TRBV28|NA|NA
CASSSAEAYEQYF
TGTGCCAGCAGTTCGGCTGAGGCCTACGAGCAGTACTTC
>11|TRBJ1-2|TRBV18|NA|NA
CASSELDGYTF
TGTGCCAGCTCAGAGTTGGATGGCTACACCTTC
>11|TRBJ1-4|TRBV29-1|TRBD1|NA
CSVPGQGELFF
TGCAGCGTACCGGGACAGGGAGAACTGTTTTTT
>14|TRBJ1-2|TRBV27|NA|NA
CASSSQVPPNGYTF
TGTGCCAGCAGTTCACAGGTCCCTCCGAATGGCTACACCTTC
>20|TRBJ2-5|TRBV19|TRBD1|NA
CASTRGARAGQGAKKETQYF
TGTGCCAGCACCCGCGGGGCAAGAGCGGGACAGGGGGCTAAGAAAGAGACCCAGTACTTC
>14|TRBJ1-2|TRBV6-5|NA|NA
CASNDRFTNYGYTF
TGTGCCAGCAACGACAGGTTTACTAACTATGGCTACACCTTC
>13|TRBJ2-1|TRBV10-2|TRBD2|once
CAIGAGGQNEQFF
TGCGCCATAGGAGCGGGAGGTCAGAATGAGCAGTTCTTC
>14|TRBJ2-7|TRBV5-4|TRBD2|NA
CASRETSGSYEQYF
TGTGCCAGTAGAGAGACTAGCGGCTCCTACGAGCAGTACTTC
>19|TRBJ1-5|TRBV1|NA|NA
CTSSQDPGHLTYSNQPQHF
TGCACCAGCAGCCAAGATCCGGGACACCTAACATATAGCAATCAGCCCCAGCATTTT
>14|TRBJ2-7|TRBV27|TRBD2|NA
CASTQREYPYEQYF
TGTGCCAGTACTCAGCGGGAGTACCCCTACGAGCAGTACTTC
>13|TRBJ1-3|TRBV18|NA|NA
CASSPFSGNTIYF
TGTGCCAGCTCCCCCTTCAGTGGAAACACCATATATTTT
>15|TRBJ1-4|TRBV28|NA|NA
CASRTPVATNEKLFF
TGTGCCAGCAGGACCCCCGTGGCAACTAATGAAAAACTGTTTTTT
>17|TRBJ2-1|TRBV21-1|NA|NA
CASSKKVGSAPSDEQFF
TGTGCCAGCAGCAAAAAGGTGGGGTCAGCACCTTCGGATGAGCAGTTCTTC
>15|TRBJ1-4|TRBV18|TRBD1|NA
CASSPPGTGGEKLFF
TGTGCCAGCTCACCCCCAGGGACAGGGGGTGAAAAACTGTTTTTT
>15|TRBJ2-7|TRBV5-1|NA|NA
CASSLAHSDSYEQYF
TGCGCCAGCAGCTTGGCCCACAGCGACTCCTACGAGCAGTACTTC
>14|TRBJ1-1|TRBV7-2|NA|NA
CASSLARENTEAFF
TGTGCCAGCAGCTTAGCCAGGGAGAACACTGAAGCTTTCTTT
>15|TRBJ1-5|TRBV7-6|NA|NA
CASSLVELSNQPQHF
TGTGCCAGCAGCTTAGTGGAGCTTAGCAATCAGCCCCAGCATTTT
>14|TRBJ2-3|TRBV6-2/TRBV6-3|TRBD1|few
CASSSLLSTGAQYF
TGTGCCAGCAGCTCCCTTCTTAGCACAGGGGCGCAGTATTTT
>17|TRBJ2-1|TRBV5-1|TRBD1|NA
CASSTKPGTDAYNEQFF
TGCGCCAGCAGCACAAAGCCCGGGACAGATGCCTACAATGAGCAGTTCTTC
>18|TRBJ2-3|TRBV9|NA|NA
CASSGSAGGRSPTDTQYF
TGTGCCAGCAGCGGGAGCGCAGGTGGGAGATCCCCCACAGATACGCAGTATTTT
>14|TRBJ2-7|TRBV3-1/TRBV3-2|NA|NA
CASSPTFSSYEQYF
TGTGCCAGCAGCCCGACATTCAGCTCCTACGAGCAGTACTTC
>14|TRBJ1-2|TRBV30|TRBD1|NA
CASPTRGQGYGYTF
TGTGCCTCTCCAACGCGGGGACAGGGCTATGGCTACACCTTC
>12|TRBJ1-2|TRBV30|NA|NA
CAWGTSNYGYTF
TGTGCCTGGGGGACCTCTAACTATGGCTACACCTTC
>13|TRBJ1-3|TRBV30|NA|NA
CAWGRARLNTIYF
TGTGCCTGGGGACGGGCTCGATTAAACACCATATATTTT
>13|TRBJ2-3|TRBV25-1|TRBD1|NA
CASSGQGTDTQYF
TGTGCCAGCAGCGGACAGGGCACAGATACGCAGTATTTT
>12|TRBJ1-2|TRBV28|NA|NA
CASSRREYGYTF
TGTGCCAGCAGCCGGAGGGAGTATGGCTACACCTTC
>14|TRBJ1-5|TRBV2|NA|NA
CASRGIGSNQPQHF
TGTGCCAGCAGGGGGATTGGCAGCAATCAGCCCCAGCATTTT
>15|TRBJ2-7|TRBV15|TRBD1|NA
CATSRENRGTYEQYF
TGTGCCACCAGCAGAGAGAACAGGGGTACCTACGAGCAGTACTTC
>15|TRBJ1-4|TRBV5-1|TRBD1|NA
CASSSQGNSNEKLFF
TGCGCCAGCAGCTCACAGGGGAACTCTAATGAAAAACTGTTTTTT
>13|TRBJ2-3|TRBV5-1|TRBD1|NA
CASSLGQGGTQYF
TGCGCCAGCAGCTTGGGACAGGGTGGTACGCAGTATTTT
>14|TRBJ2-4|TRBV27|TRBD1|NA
CASSLLGTGDIQYF
TGTGCCAGCAGTTTATTGGGGACAGGGGACATTCAGTACTTC
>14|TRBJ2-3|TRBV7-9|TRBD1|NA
CASSHENTGTGQYF
TGTGCCAGCAGCCACGAAAATACCGGGACAGGGCAGTATTTT
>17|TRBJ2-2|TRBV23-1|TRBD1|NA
CASSQDRVGVDTGELFF
TGCGCCAGCAGTCAAGACAGGGTGGGTGTAGACACCGGGGAGCTGTTTTTT
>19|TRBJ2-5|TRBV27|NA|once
CASSQSAASGTPLQETQYF
TGTGCCAGCAGCCAATCCGCGGCTTCCGGGACACCCCTTCAAGAGACCCAGTACTTC
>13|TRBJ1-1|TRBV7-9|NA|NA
CASSSGAITEAFF
TGTGCCAGCAGCTCAGGGGCGATCACTGAAGCTTTCTTT
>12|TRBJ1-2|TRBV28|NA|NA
CASSPLNYGYTF
TGTGCCAGCAGTCCGCTTAACTATGGCTACACCTTC
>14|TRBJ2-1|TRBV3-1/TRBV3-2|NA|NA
CASSQGLGAYEQFF
TGTGCCAGCAGCCAAGGACTAGGTGCGTATGAGCAGTTCTTC
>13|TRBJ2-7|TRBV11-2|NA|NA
CASSLVGAYEQYF
TGTGCCAGCAGCTTAGTGGGGGCCTACGAGCAGTACTTC
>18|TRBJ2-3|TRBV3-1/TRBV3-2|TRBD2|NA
CASSQSFGGRSSTNTQYF
TGTGCCAGCAGCCAGTCATTTGGCGGGAGGTCTAGCACAAATACGCAGTATTTT
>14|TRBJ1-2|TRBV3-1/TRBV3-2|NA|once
CASSLRDSYYGYTF
TGTGCCAGCAGCCTAAGAGACAGCTACTATGGCTACACCTTC
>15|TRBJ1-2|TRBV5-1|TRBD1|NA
CASSSGQGGSYGYTF
TGCGCCAGCAGCTCCGGACAGGGAGGGAGCTATGGCTACACCTTC